This T cell receptor (beta chain) was sequenced for a study of CD8 T cells in ankylosing spondylitis. This clonotype has at least ten counts. Its antigen is not known. Whole-study findings and limits: A motif in TCR beta, a set of under 10 highly homologous variants, appeared characteristic of ankylosing spondylitis blood. Before this, some motif variants had been reported in reactive arthritis synovial fluid and blood. The authors reported significant enrichment of disease-linked clones in matched ankylosing spondylitis synovial fluid. Peripheral blood held disease-linked clones only at relatively low frequency, and these were CD8+.

By quantitative 5'-RACE with molecular barcodes, the TCR beta libraries were made. TCRdb passed the 5' RACE reads through MiXCR, listing each CDR3 protein once. The table has 700,000 to 850,000 distinct CDR3 sequences, 10% to 15% seen once. This TCR was sampled from a male donor with ankylosing spondylitis. Material for sequencing was blood, either unsorted or a sorted T cell fraction (not recorded which).

The CDR3 DNA sequence: TGTGCCAGTAGTCGGAACACCTTCTCCTACAATGAGCAGTTCTTC. Its protein is CASSRNTFSYNEQFF. This rearrangement joins TRBV19 to TRBJ2-1; D not certain. In germline, CDR1 is LNHDA, CDR2 SQIVND (reference sequence). V was clipped by 5 bases and J by 0 bases, with 11 bases between them. This CDR3 spans 15 amino acids.